This TCR beta chain was retrieved from a study of T cells expressing NK-cell markers (TCRdb year 2020). For the study in its entirety: Three sorted T-cell subsets (CD3+CD56+NKG2C+, CD3+CD56+NKG2C- and CD3+CD56-NKG2C+) from fewer than 10 donors had their TCR beta-chain repertoires profiled. Among the eight sequenced donors, seven were HCMV-seropositive and one was HCMV-seronegative. The eight sequenced donors were randomly selected healthy volunteers, three men and five women. Sequencing of the libraries produced 2 x 150 bp reads on Illumina HiSeq 2000/2500, MiSeq or NextSeq.

Sequencing was performed on an Illumina HiSeq 2000. The TCR beta cDNA libraries were made using 5'RACE template switching, a step that added both a universal primer site and unique molecular identifiers. Priming for cDNA synthesis came from the TCR beta constant segment, and two successive PCR amplification steps followed. Regarding the original processing steps: MIGEC was used to demultiplex reads and group the reads by UMI, and MiTCR was used to assemble and quantify clonotypes. To exclude erroneous sequences, only TCR cDNA sequences supported by at least two reads were retained. The tcR package was used for downstream repertoire analysis, with clonotypes matched between fractions based on CDR3 nucleotide sequence plus V segment. Antigen specificity was annotated against VDJdb with VDJmatch, allowing one amino acid substitution in CDR3. After the reads were reprocessed by TCRdb, one entry was made per CDR3 protein sequence, with no DNA. For this entry, the V and J calls and clone size follow TCRdb and not the study's own pipeline. The data table for this sample lists some 500,000 distinct CDR3 sequences. The top ten hold roughly 1.4% of the sample.

As concerns this clonotype: Which antigen it targets is not known.

A commercial ELISA kit detecting HCMV-specific IgG in serum was used to determine HCMV serostatus. Peripheral blood mononuclear cells were isolated from blood by Ficoll density gradient centrifugation. Beyond this particular receptor, the publication reports: In roughly six donors, the dominant CD3+CD56+NKG2C+ clonotypes were among the top 10 CD8+ clonotypes and accounted for about 1.0-7.5% of CD8+ T cells. Whether the expanded NKG2C-expressing T cell clones were specific for HCMV antigens remained unclear. Those dominant clonotypes were again the most abundant among CD3+CD56-NKG2C+ cells in a handful of donors, at roughly 25-60.1%.

What was sequenced was blood T cells: a sorted CD56 or NKG2C T cell subset, CD4+ or CD8+ T cells, or bulk PBMC T cells (not recorded which). The TCR was taken from a woman aged 45-60 years in good health. Donor details come from another sample of the same person, matched by shared clones.

The CDR3 region reads CSVEEGQGGKLFF. The sequence is built from TRBV29-1 and TRBJ1-4; lacking DNA, the TRBD1 call made by TCRdb goes unchecked. From the cysteine up to the phenylalanine, the CDR3 has a length of 13 residues. The record lacks a DNA sequence. From the germline V gene, CDR1 is SQVTM and CDR2 is ANQGSEA.